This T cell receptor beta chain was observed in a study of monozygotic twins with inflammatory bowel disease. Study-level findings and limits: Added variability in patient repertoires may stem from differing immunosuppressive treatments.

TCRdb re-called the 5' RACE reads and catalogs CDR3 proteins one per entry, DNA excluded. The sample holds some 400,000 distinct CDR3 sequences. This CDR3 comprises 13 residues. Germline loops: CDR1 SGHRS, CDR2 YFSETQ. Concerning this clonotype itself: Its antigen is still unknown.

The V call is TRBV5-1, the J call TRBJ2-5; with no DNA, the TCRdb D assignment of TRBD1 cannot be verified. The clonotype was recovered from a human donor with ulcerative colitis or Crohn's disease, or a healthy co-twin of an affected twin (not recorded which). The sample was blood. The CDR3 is CASNPGEQETQYF.